A selection of T cell receptor beta chains follows, all from one sample in a study of a mutant IDH1 vaccine in newly diagnosed glioma. TCRdb's copy holds only in-frame clones and misses some; the assay was immunoSEQ multiplex PCR. The data show fewer than 100,000 clones, with 85% to 90% seen just once and roughly 0.58% held by the top ten. Specimen: PBMCs, collected from a glioma patient treated with radiotherapy, temozolomide or both. The source of these receptors is a woman aged 45-65 years with glioma. Both conserved end residues are part of each CDR3. The D gene is left open where the match is weak. Expanded clones are given a class, and other clones once, few, many or no size at all.

>once|.|TRBV6-5|TRBJ1-2
TGTGCCAGCAGTTACTCAAGGGGTCTCGACTATGGCTACACCTTC
CASSYSRGLDYGYTF
>once|TRBD1|TRBV2|TRBJ1-4
TGTGCCAGCAGTGAGGACAGGGTTAATGAAAAACTGTTTTTT
CASSEDRVNEKLFF
>.|.|TRBV5-1|TRBJ1-1
TGCGCCAGCAGCTTGGCCGGACCCAACACTGAAGCTTTCTTT
CASSLAGPNTEAFF
>.|.|TRBV10-3|TRBJ2-3
TGTGCCATCACCCCCTCAGTGGGAGAAGATACGCAGTATTTT
CAITPSVGEDTQYF
>.|.|TRBV6-4|TRBJ2-2
TGTGCCAGCTCTAGGGAGGAGCACACCGGGGAGCTGTTTTTT
CASSREEHTGELFF
>.|.|TRBV7-9|TRBJ1-3
TGTGCCAGCAGCTTACCCAAGGGAGAAGGAAACACCATATATTTT
CASSLPKGEGNTIYF
>.|.|TRBV4-2|TRBJ1-5
TGTGCCAGCAGCCAAGTAGGGGCTCAAGGCAATCAGCCCCAGCATTTT
CASSQVGAQGNQPQHF
>.|.|TRBV9|TRBJ1-1
TGTGCCAGCAGCTCCCGCACCGGGAGTGCCACTGAAGCTTTCTTT
CASSSRTGSATEAFF
>.|TRBD1|TRBV6-5|TRBJ1-6
TGTGCCAGCACCGGACAGGGGGGTGGTTCACCCCTCCACTTT
CASTGQGGGSPLHF
>.|TRBD1|TRBV18|TRBJ1-2
TGTGCCAGCTCACCACCCGGGACAGGGGGTTTTAACTATGGCTACACCTTC
CASSPPGTGGFNYGYTF
>.|TRBD1|TRBV14|TRBJ1-2
TGTGCCAGCAGCCAAGTGGCAGGGGGCGTCTATGGCTACACCTTC
CASSQVAGGVYGYTF
>once|TRBD2|TRBV6-4|TRBJ2-1
TGTGCCAGCTATCGACTAGCGGGAAAGGATGAGCAGTTCTTC
CASYRLAGKDEQFF
>.|.|TRBV12-5|TRBJ1-1
TGTGCTAGTGCGGGGGGTGGGAACACTGAAGCTTTCTTT
CASAGGGNTEAFF
>.|.|TRBV5-1|TRBJ2-1
TGCGCCAGCAGCTTGAGGGACTCAATCTCCTACAATGAGCAGTTCTTC
CASSLRDSISYNEQFF
>.|.|TRBV5-1|TRBJ1-2
TGCGCCAGCAGCCCGAGTATAGGCTTCGACAACTATGGCTACACCTTC
CASSPSIGFDNYGYTF
>.|.|TRBV6-6|TRBJ1-2
TGTGCCAGCAGTTACTCAAAGGGCGCTAACTATGGCTACACCTTC
CASSYSKGANYGYTF
>.|.|TRBV18|TRBJ2-5
TGTGCCAGCTCACTCCGGACGGGGGCGGATGAGACCCAGTACTTC
CASSLRTGADETQYF
>.|TRBD2|TRBV5-1|TRBJ2-1
TGCGCCAGCAGCGCCGGGACTAGCGGGAGACTATACAATGAGCAGTTCTTC
CASSAGTSGRLYNEQFF
>.|TRBD2|TRBV7-9|TRBJ2-1
TGTGCCAGCAGCGCCCGCGGGGGGGCGGCCTACAATGAGCAGTTCTTC
CASSARGGAAYNEQFF
>.|.|TRBV9|TRBJ2-3
TGTGCCAGCAGCGCAGCCCAGCAGGCAGATACGCAGTATTTT
CASSAAQQADTQYF
>.|TRBD1|TRBV25-1|TRBJ1-5
TGTGCCAGCAGTGATGCACAGGGGGCAAGTCAGCCCCAGCATTTT
CASSDAQGASQPQHF
>once|.|TRBV5-1|TRBJ1-2
TGCGCCAGCAGCAGCGGCGGCCACTTGAACTATGGCTACACCTTC
CASSSGGHLNYGYTF
>.|.|TRBV6-6|TRBJ2-7
TGTGCCAGCAGTCCCATCGGAGGGACCCACGAGCAGTACTTC
CASSPIGGTHEQYF
>.|.|TRBV6-6|TRBJ2-1
TGTGCCAGCAGTAGATTACTAGAAAATTCCTACAATGAGCAGTTCTTC
CASSRLLENSYNEQFF
>few|.|TRBV28|TRBJ2-5
TGTGCCAGCACCACTTTGGGGACCCAGTACTTC
CASTTLGTQYF
>.|.|TRBV6-6|TRBJ1-2
TGTGCCAGCGCCCTCTTGGAGGTCTACACCTTC
CASALLEVYTF
>.|TRBD1|TRBV9|TRBJ1-1
TGTGCCAGCAGCGCACCGGGGACAGGGGTTTTGACTGAAGCTTTCTTT
CASSAPGTGVLTEAFF
>.|.|TRBV28|TRBJ1-5
TGTGCCAGCAGTTCCGATTCAGGGGAAAGTCAGCCCCAGCATTTT
CASSSDSGESQPQHF
>.|.|TRBV5-1|TRBJ2-2
TGCGCCAGCACCGGGCGACCGGACACCGGGGAGCTGTTTTTT
CASTGRPDTGELFF